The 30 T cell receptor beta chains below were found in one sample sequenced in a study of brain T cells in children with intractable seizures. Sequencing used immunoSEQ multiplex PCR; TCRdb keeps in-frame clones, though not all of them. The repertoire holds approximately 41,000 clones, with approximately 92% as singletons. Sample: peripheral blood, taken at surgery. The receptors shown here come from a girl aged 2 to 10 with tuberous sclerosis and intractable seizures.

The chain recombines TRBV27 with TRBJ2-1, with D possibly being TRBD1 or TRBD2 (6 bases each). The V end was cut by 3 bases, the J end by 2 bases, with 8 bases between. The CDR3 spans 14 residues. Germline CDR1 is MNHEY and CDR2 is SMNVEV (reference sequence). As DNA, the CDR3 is TGTGCCAGCAGTTTCGGGGGCACCTACAATGAGCAGTTCTTC. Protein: CASSFGGTYNEQFF.

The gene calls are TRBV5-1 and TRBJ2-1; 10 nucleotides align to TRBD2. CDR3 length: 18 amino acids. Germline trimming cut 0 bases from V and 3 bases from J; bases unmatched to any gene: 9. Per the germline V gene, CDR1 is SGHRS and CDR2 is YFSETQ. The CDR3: CASSLATSGGAFYNEQFF. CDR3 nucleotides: TGCGCCAGCAGCTTGGCCACGAGCGGGGGGGCCTTCTACAATGAGCAGTTCTTC.

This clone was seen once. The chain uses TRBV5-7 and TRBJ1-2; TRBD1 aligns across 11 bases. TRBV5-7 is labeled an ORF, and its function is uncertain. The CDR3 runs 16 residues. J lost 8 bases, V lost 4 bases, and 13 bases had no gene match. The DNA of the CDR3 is TGTGCCAGCAGCCCCCAATCCGGGACAGGGGGTTGGGGCTACACCTTC. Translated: CASSPQSGTGGWGYTF.

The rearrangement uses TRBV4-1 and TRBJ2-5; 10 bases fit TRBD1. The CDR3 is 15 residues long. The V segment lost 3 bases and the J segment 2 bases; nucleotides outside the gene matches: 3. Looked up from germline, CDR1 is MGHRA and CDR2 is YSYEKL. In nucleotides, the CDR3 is TGCGCCAGCAGCCAGGGGACAGGGGTTCAAGAGACCCAGTACTTC. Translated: CASSQGTGVQETQYF.

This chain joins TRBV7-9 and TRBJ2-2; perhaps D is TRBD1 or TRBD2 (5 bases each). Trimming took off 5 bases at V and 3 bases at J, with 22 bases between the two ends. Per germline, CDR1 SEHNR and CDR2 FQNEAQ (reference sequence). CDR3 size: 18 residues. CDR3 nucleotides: TGTGCCAGCAGCCCCTACGGGACCCTAATCCTGGACACCGGGGAGCTGTTTTTT. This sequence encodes CASSPYGTLILDTGELFF.

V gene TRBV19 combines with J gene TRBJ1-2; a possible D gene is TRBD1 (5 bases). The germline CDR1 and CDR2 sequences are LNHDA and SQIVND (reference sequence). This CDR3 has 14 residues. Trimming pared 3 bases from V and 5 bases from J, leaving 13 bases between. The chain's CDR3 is CASSIRDSGYGYTF. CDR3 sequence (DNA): TGTGCCAGTAGTATCAGGGATTCGGGTTATGGCTACACCTTC. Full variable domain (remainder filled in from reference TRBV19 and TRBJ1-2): DGGITQSPKYLFRKEGQNVTLSCEQNLNHDAMYWYRQDPGQGLRLIYYSQIVNDFQKGDIAEGYSVSREKKESFPLTVTSAQKNPTAFYLCASSIRDSGYGYTFGSGTRLTVV.

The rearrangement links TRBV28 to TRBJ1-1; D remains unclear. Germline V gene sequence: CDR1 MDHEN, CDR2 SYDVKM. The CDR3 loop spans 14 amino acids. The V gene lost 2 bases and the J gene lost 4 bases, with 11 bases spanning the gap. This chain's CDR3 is CASSLQSQSTEAFF. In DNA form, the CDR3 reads TGTGCCAGCAGTTTACAAAGCCAATCCACTGAAGCTTTCTTT.

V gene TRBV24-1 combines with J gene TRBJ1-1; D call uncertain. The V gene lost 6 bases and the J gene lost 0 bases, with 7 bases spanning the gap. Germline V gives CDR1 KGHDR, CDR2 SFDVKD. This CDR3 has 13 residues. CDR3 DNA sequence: TGTGCCACCAGTAATCAGGTGAACACTGAAGCTTTCTTT. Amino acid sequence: CATSNQVNTEAFF.

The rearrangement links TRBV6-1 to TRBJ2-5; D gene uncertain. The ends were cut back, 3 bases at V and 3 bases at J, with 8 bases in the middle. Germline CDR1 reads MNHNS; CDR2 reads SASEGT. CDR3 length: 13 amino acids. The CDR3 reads CASSEAVKETQYF. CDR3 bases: TGTGCCAGCAGTGAGGCCGTTAAAGAGACCCAGTACTTC.

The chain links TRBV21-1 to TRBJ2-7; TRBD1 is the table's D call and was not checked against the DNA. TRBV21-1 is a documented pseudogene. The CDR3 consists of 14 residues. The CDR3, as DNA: TGTGCCAGCAGCAAAGTGGCTGGGCCCTACGAGCAGTACGTC. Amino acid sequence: CASSKVAGPYEQYV.

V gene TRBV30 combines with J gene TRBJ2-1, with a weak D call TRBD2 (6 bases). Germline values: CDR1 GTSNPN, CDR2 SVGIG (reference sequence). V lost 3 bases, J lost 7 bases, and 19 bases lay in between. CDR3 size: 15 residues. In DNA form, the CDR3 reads TGTGCCTGGAGGGGACTTTTGAGGGGCTTGAATGAGCAGTTCTTC. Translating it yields CAWRGLLRGLNEQFF.

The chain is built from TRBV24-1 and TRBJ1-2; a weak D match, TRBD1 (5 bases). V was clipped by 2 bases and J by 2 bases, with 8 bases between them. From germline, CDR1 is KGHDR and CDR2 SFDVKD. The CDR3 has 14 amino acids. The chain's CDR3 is CATSDWGKNYGYTF. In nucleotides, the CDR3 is TGTGCCACCAGTGATTGGGGGAAAAACTATGGCTACACCTTC.

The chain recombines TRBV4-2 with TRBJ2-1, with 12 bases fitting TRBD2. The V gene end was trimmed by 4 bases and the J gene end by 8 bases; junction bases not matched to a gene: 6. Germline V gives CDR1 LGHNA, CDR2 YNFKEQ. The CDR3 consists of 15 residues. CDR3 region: CASSPTSGGLDEQFF. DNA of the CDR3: TGTGCCAGCAGCCCGACTAGCGGGGGTTTGGATGAGCAGTTCTTC.

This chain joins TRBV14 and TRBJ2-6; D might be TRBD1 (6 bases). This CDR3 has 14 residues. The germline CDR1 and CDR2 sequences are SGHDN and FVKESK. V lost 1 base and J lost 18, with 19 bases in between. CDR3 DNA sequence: TGTGCCAGCAGCCAAGGACCGGCTAGGACAGACCCGACTTTC. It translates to CASSQGPARTDPTF.

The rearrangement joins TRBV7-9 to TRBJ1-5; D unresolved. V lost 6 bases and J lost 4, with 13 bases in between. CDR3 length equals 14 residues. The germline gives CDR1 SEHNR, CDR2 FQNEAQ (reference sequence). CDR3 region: CASSTGRRNQPQHF. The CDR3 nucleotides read TGTGCCAGCAGTACGGGCAGGAGAAATCAGCCCCAGCATTTT.

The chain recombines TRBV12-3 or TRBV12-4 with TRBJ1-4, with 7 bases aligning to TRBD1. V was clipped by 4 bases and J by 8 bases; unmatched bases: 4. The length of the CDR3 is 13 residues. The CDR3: CASSSRGGEKLFF. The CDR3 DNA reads TGTGCCAGCAGTTCCAGGGGGGGAGAAAAACTGTTTTTT.

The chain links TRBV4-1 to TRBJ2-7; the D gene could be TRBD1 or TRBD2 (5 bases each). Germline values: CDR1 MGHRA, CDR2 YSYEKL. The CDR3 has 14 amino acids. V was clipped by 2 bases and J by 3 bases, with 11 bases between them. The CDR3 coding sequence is TGCGCCAGCAGCCAACCGGGACGGTTCTACGAGCAGTACTTC. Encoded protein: CASSQPGRFYEQYF.

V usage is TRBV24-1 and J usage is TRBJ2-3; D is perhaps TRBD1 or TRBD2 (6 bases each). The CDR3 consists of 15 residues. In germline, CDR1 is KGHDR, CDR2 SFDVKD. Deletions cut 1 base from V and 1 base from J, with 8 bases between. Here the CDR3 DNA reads TGTGCCACCAGTGATTTTCGGGGGCGCACAGATACGCAGTATTTT. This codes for CATSDFRGRTDTQYF.

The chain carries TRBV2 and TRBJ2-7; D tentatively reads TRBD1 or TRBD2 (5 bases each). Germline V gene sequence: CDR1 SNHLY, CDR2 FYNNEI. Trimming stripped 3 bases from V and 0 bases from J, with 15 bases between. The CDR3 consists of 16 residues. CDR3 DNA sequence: TGTGCCAGCAGTGAGATTGGGGGATTTAGCTCCTACGAGCAGTACTTC. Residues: CASSEIGGFSSYEQYF.

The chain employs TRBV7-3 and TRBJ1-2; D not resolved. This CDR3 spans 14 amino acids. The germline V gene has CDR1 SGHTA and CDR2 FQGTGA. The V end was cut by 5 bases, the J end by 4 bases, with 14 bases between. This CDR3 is CASSDPSLGYGYTF. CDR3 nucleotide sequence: TGTGCCAGCAGCGACCCTAGCTTGGGCTATGGCTACACCTTC.

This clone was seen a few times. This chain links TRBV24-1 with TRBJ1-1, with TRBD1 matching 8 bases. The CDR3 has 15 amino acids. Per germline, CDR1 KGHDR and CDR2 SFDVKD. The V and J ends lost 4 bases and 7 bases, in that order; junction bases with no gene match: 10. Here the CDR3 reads CATSDSSTGEREAFF. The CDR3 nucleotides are TGTGCCACCAGTGACTCATCGACAGGGGAGCGTGAAGCTTTCTTT.

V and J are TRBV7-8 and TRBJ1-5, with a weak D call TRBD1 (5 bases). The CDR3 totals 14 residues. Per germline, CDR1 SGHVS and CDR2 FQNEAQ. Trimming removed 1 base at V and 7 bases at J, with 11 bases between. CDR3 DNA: TGTGCCAGCAGCTTAGGAGGCGGGGACCAGCCCCAGCATTTT. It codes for CASSLGGGDQPQHF.

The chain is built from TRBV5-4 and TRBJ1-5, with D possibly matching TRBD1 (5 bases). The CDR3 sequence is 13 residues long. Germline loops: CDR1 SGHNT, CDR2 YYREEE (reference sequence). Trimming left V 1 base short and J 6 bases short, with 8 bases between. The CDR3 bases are TGTGCCAGCAGCTTGCAGGGAGTTCAGCCCCAGCATTTT. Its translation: CASSLQGVQPQHF.

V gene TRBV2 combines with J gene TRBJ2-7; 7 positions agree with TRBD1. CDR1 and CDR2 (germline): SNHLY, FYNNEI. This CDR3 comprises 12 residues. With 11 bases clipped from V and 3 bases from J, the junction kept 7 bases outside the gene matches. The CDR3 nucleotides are TGTGCCTGCAACAGGGGCCACTACGAGCAGTACGTC. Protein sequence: CACNRGHYEQYV.

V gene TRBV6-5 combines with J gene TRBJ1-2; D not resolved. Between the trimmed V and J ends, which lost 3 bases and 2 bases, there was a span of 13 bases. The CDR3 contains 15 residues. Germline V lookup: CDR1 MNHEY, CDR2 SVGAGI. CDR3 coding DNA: TGTGCCAGCAGTTATAGCTTGGCGGGGAACTATGGCTACACCTTC. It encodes CASSYSLAGNYGYTF.

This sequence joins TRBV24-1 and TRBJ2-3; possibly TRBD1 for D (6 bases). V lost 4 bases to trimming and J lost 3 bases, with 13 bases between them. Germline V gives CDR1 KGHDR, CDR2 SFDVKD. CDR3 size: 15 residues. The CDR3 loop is CATSDRTGRTDTQYF. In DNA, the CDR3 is TGTGCCACCAGTGACCGCACAGGGAGAACAGATACGCAGTATTTT.

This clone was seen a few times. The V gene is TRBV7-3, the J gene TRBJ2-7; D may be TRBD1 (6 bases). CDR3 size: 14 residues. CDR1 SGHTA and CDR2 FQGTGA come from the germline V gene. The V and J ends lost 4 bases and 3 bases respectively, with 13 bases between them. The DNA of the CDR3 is TGTGCCAGCAGCTCCCGGGACACAAACTACGAGCAGTACTTC. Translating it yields CASSSRDTNYEQYF. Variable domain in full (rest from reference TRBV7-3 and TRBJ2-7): GAGVSQTPSNKVTEKGKYVELRCDPISGHTALYWYRQSLGQGPEFLIYFQGTGAADDSGLPNDRFFAVRPEGSVSTLKIQRTERGDSAVYLCASSSRDTNYEQYFGPGTRLTVT.

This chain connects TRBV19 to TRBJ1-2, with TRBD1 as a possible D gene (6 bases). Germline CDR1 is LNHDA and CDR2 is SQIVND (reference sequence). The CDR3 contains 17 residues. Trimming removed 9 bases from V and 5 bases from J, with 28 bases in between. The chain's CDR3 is CARPPRGITGDLYGYTF. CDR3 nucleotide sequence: TGTGCCAGACCCCCCAGGGGTATAACTGGGGACTTATATGGCTACACCTTC. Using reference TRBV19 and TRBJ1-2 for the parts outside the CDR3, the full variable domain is DGGITQSPKYLFRKEGQNVTLSCEQNLNHDAMYWYRQDPGQGLRLIYYSQIVNDFQKGDIAEGYSVSREKKESFPLTVTSAQKNPTAFYLCARPPRGITGDLYGYTFGSGTRLTVV.

This CDR3 reads CASSLGADQPQHF. CDR3 in DNA: TGTGCCAGCAGCTTAGGGGCGGATCAGCCCCAGCATTTT. The V and J genes are TRBV7-2 and TRBJ1-5, with D unresolved. Trimming took 1 base from V and 5 from J, leaving 6 bases between them. Germline CDR1 and CDR2: SGHTA and FQGNSA. This CDR3 contains 13 residues.

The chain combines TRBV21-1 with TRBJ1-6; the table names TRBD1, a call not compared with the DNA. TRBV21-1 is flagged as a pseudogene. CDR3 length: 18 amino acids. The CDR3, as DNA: TGTGCCAGCAGCTTCACAGGTAGGATCCCCCTTTATAATTCACCCCTCCACTTT. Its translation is CASSFTGRIPLYNSPLHF.